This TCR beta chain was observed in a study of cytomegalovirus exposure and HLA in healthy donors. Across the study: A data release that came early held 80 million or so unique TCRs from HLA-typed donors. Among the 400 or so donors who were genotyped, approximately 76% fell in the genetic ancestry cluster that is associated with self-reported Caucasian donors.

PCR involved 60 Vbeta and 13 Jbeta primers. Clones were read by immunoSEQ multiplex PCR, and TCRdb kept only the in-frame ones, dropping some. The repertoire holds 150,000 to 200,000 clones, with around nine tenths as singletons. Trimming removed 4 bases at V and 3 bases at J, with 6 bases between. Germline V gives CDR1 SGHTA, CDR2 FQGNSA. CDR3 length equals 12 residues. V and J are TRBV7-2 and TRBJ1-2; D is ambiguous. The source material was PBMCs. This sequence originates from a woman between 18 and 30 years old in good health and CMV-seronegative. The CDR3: CASSSPDYGYTF. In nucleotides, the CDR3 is TGTGCCAGCAGCTCCCCAGACTATGGCTACACCTTC. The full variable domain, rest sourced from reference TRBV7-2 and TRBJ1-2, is GAGVSQSPSNKVTEKGKDVELRCDPISGHTALYWYRQSLGQGLEFLIYFQGNSAPDKSGLPSDRFSAERTGGSVSTLTIQRTQQEDSAVYLCASSSPDYGYTFGSGTRLTVV.